This entry is about one T cell receptor beta chain. In the library, each TCR cDNA molecule bore its own unique molecular identifier. MiXCR, run by TCRdb on the 5' RACE reads, gives a single entry per CDR3 protein. The profile shows roughly 45,000 distinct CDR3 sequences, roughly 20% of them singletons. This sample is drawn from a study of spatial heterogeneity in lung cancer. Overall study context: Any follow-up PBMC samples that were available went on to be sequenced, and the median time to follow-up was roughly two years after resection.

Germline loops: CDR1 SEHNR, CDR2 FQNEAQ (reference sequence). Trimming cost V 4 bases and J 4 bases, with 18 bases left between them. The CDR3 loop spans 16 amino acids. Time point in this sample: blood at routine non-recurrence follow-up after resection. The sequencing used PBMCs, collected at follow-up. V usage is TRBV7-9 and J usage is TRBJ2-3; D unclear. This receptor was obtained from a female donor with early-stage non-small cell lung cancer. The CDR3: CASSSLGKAWADTQYF. The DNA of the CDR3 is TGTGCCAGCAGCTCCCTAGGGAAGGCATGGGCAGATACGCAGTATTTT. Supplemented by reference TRBV7-9 and TRBJ2-3, the full variable domain reads DTGVSQNPRHKITKRGQNVTFRCDPISEHNRLYWYRQTLGQGPEFLTYFQNEAQLEKSRLLSDRFSAERPKGSFSTLEIQRTEQGDSAMYLCASSSLGKAWADTQYFGPGTRLTVL.